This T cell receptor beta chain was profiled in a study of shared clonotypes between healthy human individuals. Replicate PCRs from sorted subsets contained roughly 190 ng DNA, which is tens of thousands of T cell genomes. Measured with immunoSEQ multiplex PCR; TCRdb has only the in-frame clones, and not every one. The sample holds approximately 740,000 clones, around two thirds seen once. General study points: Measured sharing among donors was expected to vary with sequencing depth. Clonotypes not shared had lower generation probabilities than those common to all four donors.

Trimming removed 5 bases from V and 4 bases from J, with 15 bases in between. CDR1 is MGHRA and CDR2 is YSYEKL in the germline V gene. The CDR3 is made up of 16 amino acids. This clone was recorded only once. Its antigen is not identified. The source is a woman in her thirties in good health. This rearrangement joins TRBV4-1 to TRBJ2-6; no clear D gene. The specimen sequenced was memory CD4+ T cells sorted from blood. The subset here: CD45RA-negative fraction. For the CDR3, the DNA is TGCGCCAGCAGCGCAAAAGAGTCCGGAGGGGCCAACGTCCTGACTTTC. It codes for CASSAKESGGANVLTF.